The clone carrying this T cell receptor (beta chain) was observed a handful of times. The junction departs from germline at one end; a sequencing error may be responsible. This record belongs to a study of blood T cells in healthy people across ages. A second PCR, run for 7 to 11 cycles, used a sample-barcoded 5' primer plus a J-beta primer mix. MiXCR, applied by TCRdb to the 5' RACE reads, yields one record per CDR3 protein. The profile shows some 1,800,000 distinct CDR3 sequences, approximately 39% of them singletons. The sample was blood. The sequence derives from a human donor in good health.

CDR3 in amino acids: CANSRSQDRDYKNIQYF. In nucleotides, the CDR3 is TGTGCCAACAGCCGTTCTCAGGACAGGGACTACAAAAACATTCAGTACTTC. The genes are TRBV3-1 and TRBJ2-4; the D gene is possibly TRBD1 (8 bases). The germline gives CDR1 LGHDT, CDR2 YNNKEL (reference sequence). The CDR3 spans 17 residues.